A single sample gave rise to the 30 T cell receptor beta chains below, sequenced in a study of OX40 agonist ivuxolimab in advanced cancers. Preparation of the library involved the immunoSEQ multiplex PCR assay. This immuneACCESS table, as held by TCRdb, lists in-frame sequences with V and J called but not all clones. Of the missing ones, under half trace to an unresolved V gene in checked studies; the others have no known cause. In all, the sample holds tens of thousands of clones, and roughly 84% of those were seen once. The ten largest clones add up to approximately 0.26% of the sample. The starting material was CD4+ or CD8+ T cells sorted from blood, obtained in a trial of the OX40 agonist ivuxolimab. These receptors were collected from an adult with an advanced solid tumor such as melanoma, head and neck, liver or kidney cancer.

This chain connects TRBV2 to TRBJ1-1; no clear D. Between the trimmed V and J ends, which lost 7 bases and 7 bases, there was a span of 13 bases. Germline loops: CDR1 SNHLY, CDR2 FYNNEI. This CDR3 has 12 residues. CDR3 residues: CASIEGHGEAFF. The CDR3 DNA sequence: TGTGCCAGCATAGAAGGGCATGGTGAAGCTTTCTTT.

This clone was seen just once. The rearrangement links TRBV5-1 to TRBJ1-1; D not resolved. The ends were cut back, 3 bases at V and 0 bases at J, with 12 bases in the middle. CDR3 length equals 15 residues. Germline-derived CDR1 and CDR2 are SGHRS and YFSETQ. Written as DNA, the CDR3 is TGCGCCAGCAGCTCAGGAGGTGGCATGAACACTGAAGCTTTCTTT. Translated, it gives CASSSGGGMNTEAFF.

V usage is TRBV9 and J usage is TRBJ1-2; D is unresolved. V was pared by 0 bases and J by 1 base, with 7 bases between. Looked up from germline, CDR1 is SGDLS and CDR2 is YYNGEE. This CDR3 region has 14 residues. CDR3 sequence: CASSVAGDNYGYTF. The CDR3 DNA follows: TGTGCCAGCAGCGTAGCCGGGGATAACTATGGCTACACCTTC.

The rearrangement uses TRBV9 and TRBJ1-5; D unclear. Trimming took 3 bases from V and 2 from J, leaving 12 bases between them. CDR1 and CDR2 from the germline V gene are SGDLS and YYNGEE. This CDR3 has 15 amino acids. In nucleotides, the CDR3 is TGTGCCAGCAGCGGAGATTACGGGGGCAATCAGCCCCAGCATTTT. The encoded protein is CASSGDYGGNQPQHF.

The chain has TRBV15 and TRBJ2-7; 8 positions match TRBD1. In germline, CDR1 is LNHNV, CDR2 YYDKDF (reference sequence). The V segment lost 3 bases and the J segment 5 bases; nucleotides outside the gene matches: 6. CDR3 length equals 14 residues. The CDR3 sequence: CATSRDRDSHEQYF. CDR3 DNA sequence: TGTGCCACCAGCAGGGACAGGGATTCCCACGAGCAGTACTTC.

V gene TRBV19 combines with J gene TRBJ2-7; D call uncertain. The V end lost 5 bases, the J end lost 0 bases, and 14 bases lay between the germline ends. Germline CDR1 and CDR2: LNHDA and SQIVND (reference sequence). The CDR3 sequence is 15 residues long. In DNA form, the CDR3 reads TGTGCCAGTAGTCTCCGCTCTACCCTCTCCTACGAGCAGTACTTC. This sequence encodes CASSLRSTLSYEQYF. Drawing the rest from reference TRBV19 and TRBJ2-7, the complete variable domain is DGGITQSPKYLFRKEGQNVTLSCEQNLNHDAMYWYRQDPGQGLRLIYYSQIVNDFQKGDIAEGYSVSREKKESFPLTVTSAQKNPTAFYLCASSLRSTLSYEQYFGPGTRLTVT.

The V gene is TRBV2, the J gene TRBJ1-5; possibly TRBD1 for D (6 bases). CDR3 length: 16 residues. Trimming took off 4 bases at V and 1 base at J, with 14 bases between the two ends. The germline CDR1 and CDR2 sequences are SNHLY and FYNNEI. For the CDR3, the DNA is TGTGCCAGCAGTGTGGGGGGCGGGCGCAGCAATCAGCCCCAGCATTTT. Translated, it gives CASSVGGGRSNQPQHF.

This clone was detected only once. The CDR3 protein is CASSPGRETRHNSPLHF. The CDR3 nucleotides are TGTGCCAGCAGCCCGGGACGGGAAACGAGGCATAATTCACCCCTCCACTTT. The V gene is TRBV5-4, the J gene TRBJ1-6; tentatively, D is TRBD1 (5 bases). Trimming took off 4 bases at V and 5 bases at J, with 19 bases between the two ends. The CDR3 sequence is 17 residues long. Germline loops: CDR1 SGHNT, CDR2 YYREEE (reference sequence).

CDR3 DNA: TGCGCCAGCAGCCAAGATTTAACGACAACTAATGAAAAACTGTTTTTT. Its protein is CASSQDLTTTNEKLFF. The chain joins TRBV4-3 to TRBJ1-4; unclear D gene. Germline loops: CDR1 LGHNA, CDR2 YSLEER. The CDR3 is 16 residues long. V lost 0 bases to trimming and J lost 0 bases, with 8 bases between them.

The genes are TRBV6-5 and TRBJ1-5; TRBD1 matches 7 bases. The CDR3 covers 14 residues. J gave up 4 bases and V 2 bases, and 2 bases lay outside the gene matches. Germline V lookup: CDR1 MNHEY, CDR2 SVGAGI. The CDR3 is CASSYDRANQPQHF. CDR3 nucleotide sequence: TGTGCCAGCAGTTACGACAGGGCTAATCAGCCCCAGCATTTT.

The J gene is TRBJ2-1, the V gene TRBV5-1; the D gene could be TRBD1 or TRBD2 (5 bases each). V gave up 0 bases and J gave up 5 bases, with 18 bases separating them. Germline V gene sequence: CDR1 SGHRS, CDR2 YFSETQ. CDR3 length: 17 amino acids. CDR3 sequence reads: CASSLAGTGTPDNEQFF. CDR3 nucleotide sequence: TGCGCCAGCAGCTTGGCTGGGACCGGGACCCCAGACAATGAGCAGTTCTTC.

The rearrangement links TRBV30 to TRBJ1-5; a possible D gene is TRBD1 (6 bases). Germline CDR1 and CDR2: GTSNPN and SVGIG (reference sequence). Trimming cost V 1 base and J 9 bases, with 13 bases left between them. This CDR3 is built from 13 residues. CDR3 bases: TGTGCCTGGAGTGGGCAGGGGACGCGGCCCCAGCATTTT. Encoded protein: CAWSGQGTRPQHF.

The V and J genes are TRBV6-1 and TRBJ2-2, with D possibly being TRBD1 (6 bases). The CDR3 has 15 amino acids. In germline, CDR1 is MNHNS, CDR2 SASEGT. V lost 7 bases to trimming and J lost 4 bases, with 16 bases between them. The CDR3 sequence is CASKAKGESTGELFF. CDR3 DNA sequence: TGTGCCAGCAAGGCGAAGGGGGAGAGCACCGGGGAGCTGTTTTTT.

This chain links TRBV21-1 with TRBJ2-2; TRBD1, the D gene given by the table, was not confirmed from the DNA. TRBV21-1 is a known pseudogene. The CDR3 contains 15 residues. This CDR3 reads CASSWRTGNTGELFF. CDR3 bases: TGTGCCAGCAGCTGGCGGACAGGGAACACCGGGGAGCTGTTTTTT.

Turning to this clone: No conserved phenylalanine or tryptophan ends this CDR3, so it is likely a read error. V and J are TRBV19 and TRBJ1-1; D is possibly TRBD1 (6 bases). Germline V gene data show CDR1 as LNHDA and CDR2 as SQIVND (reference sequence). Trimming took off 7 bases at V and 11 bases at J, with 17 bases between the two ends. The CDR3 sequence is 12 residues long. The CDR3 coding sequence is TGTGCCAGTAATGGTCGGGGGCTGAAGGCTTTCTCT. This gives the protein CASNGRGLKAFS.

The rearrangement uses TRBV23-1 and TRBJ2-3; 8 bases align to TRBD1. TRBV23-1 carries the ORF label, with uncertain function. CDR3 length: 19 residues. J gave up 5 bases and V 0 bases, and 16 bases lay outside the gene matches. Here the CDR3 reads CASSQSILRTGPMRDTQYF. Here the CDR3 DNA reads TGCGCCAGCAGTCAATCGATACTTCGGACAGGGCCCATGAGAGATACGCAGTATTTT.

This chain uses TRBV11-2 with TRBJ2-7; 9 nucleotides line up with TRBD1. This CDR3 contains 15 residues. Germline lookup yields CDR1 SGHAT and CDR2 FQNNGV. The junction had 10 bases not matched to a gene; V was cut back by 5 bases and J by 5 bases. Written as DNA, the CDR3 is TGTGCCAGCAGCCGACCTAGCACAGGGGGCAACGAGCAGTACTTC. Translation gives CASSRPSTGGNEQYF.

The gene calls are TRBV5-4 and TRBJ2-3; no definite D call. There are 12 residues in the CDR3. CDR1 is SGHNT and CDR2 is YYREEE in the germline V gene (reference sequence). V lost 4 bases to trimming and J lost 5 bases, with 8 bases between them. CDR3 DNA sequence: TGTGCCAGCAGCCCGAGTCGAGATACGCAGTATTTT. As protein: CASSPSRDTQYF.

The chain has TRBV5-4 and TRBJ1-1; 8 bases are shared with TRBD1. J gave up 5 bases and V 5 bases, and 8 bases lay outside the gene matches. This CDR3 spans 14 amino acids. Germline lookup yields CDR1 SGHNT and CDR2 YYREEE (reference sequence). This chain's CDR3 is CASSFRGLGTEAFF. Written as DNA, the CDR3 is TGTGCCAGCAGTTTCAGGGGGCTGGGGACTGAAGCTTTCTTT.

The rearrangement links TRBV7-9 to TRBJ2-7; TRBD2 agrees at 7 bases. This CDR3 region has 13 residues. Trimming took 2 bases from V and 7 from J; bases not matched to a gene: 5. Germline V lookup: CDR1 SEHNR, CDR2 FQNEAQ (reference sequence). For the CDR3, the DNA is TGTGCCAGCAGCTTAAATGTCGGGAGGGAGCAGTACTTC. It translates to CASSLNVGREQYF.

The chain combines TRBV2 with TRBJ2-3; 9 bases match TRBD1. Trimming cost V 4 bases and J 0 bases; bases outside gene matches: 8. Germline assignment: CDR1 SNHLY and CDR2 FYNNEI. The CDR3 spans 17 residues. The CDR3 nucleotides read TGTGCCAGCAGTGTCAACGGCGGACAGGGGAGCACAGATACGCAGTATTTT. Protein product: CASSVNGGQGSTDTQYF.

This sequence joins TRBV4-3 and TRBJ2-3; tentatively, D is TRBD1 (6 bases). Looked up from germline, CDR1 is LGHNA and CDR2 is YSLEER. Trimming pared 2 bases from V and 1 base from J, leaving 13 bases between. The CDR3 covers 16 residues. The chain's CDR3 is CASSQNGRGGTDTQYF. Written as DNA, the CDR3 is TGCGCCAGCAGCCAAAACGGCAGGGGCGGCACAGATACGCAGTATTTT.

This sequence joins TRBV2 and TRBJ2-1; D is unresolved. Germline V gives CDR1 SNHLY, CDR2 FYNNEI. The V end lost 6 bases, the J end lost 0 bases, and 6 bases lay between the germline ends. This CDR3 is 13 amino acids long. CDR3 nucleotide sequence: TGTGCCAGCAGAAGAGGCTCCTACAATGAGCAGTTCTTC. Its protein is CASRRGSYNEQFF.

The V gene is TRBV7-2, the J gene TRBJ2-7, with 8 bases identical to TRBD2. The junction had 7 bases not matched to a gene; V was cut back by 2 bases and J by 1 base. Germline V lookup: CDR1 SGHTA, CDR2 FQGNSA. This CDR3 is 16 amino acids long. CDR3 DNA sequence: TGTGCCAGCAGCTTACTCGGCGGGAGGAATTCCTACGAGCAGTACTTC. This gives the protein CASSLLGGRNSYEQYF.

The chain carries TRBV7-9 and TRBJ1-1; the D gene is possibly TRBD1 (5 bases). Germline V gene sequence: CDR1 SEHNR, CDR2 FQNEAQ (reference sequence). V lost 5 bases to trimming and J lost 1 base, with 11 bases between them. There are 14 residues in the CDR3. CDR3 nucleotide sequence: TGTGCCAGCAGCCTCACAGGTCAGAACACTGAAGCTTTCTTT. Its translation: CASSLTGQNTEAFF.

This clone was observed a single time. The CDR3 here is CASSLAGTSNEQFF. CDR3 sequence (DNA): TGTGCCAGCAGCTTAGCCGGGACTAGCAATGAGCAGTTCTTC. This chain links TRBV7-6 with TRBJ2-1, with TRBD2 matching over 8 bases. CDR3 size: 14 residues. Germline CDR1 and CDR2: SGHVS and FNYEAQ. V lost 0 bases and J lost 6; bases outside the gene matches: 1.

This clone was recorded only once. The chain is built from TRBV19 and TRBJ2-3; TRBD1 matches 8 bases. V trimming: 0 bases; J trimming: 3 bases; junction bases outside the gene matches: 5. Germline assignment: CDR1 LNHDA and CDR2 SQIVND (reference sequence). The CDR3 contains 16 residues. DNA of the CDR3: TGTGCCAGTAGTATAGACGGGAACAGGGGGACAGATACGCAGTATTTT. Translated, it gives CASSIDGNRGTDTQYF.

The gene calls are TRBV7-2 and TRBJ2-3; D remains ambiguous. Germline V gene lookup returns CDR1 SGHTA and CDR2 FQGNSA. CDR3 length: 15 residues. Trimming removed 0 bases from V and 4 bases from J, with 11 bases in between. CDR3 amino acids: CASSLAASLADTQYF. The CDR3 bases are TGTGCCAGCAGCTTAGCAGCTAGTCTCGCAGATACGCAGTATTTT.

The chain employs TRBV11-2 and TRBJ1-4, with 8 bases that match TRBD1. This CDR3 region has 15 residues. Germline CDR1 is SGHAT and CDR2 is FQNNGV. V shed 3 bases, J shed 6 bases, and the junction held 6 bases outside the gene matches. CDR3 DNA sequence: TGTGCCAGCAGCTTGGGTGACAGGGGAGATGAAAAACTGTTTTTT. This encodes CASSLGDRGDEKLFF.

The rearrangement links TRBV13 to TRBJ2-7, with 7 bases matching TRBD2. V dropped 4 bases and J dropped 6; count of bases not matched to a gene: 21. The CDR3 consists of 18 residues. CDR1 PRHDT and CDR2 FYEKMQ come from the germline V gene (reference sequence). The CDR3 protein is CASSSTRTGGGALFEQYF. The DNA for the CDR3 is TGTGCCAGCAGCTCAACCCGGACGGGGGGAGGGGCCCTTTTCGAGCAGTACTTC.